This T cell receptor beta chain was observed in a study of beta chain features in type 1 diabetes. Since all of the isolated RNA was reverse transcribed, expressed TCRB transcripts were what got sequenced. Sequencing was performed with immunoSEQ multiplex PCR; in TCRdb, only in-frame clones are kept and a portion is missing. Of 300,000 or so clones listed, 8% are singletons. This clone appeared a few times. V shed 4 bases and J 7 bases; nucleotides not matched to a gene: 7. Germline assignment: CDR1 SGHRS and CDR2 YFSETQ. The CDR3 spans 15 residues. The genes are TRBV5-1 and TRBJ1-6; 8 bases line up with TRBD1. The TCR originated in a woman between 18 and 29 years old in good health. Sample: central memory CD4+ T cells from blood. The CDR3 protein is CASSVGQGVNSPLHF. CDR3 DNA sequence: TGCGCCAGCAGCGTAGGACAGGGAGTGAATTCACCCCTCCACTTT.